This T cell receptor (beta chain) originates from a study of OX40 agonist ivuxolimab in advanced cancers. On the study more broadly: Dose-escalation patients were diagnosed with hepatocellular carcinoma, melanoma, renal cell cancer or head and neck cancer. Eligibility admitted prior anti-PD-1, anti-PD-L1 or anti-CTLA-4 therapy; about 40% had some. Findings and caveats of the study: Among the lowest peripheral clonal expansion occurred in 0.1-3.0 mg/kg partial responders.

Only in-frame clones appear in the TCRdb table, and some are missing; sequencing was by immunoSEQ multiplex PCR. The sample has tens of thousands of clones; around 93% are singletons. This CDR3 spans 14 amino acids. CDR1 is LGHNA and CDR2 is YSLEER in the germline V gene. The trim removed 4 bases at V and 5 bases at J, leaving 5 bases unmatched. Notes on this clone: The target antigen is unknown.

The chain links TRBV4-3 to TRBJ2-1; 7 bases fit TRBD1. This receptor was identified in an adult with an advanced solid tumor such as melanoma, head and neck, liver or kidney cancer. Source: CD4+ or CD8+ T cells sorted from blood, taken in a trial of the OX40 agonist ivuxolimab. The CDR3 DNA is TGCGCCAGCAGCCCGGGACAGCTGGACAATGAGCAGTTCTTC. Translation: CASSPGQLDNEQFF.